These 20 T cell receptor beta chains came from one sample sequenced in a study of T cell responses to AZD1222 COVID-19 vaccine. Produced via immunoSEQ multiplex PCR; TCRdb's table is partial and in-frame only. The repertoire holds 200,000 or so clones, with 80% to 95% as singletons. The sequencing here drew on peripheral blood, taken on day 0 of AZD1222 vaccination. These receptor sequences come from an adult in good health.

This chain links TRBV2 with TRBJ2-1, with TRBD2 as a possible D gene (6 bases). In germline, CDR1 is SNHLY, CDR2 FYNNEI. The germline V and J ends were trimmed by 3 bases and 7 bases, with 16 bases remaining between them. The CDR3 contains 15 residues. The chain's CDR3 is CASSEWAGRMNEQFF. The CDR3 DNA sequence: TGTGCCAGCAGTGAGTGGGCCGGGAGAATGAATGAGCAGTTCTTC.

The chain joins TRBV6-1 to TRBJ1-2; a possible D gene is TRBD1 (5 bases). Trimming stripped 2 bases from V and 5 bases from J, with 15 bases between. The CDR3 has 15 amino acids. Germline V gene data show CDR1 as MNHNS and CDR2 as SASEGT. The CDR3 sequence is CASSEYQGAGYGYTF. DNA for the CDR3: TGTGCCAGCAGTGAATATCAAGGGGCAGGGTATGGCTACACCTTC.

The V gene is TRBV25-1, the J gene TRBJ1-5; no definite D call. CDR3 length equals 15 residues. V lost 3 bases and J 0 bases, leaving 9 bases between the germline ends. Germline V gives CDR1 MGHDK, CDR2 SYGVNS. The CDR3 is CASSDSGYSNQPQHF. In DNA form, the CDR3 reads TGTGCCAGCAGTGATTCGGGGTATAGCAATCAGCCCCAGCATTTT.

The chain recombines TRBV7-9 with TRBJ1-2, with D unclear. Germline V lookup: CDR1 SEHNR, CDR2 FQNEAQ (reference sequence). The CDR3 spans 14 residues. Trimming removed 4 bases from V and 10 bases from J, with 19 bases in between. The CDR3 coding sequence is TGTGCCAGCAGCTCATCGGCTAGCGACGCGACCTACACCTTC. Translating it yields CASSSSASDATYTF.

The J gene is TRBJ1-5, the V gene TRBV4-1, with 10 nucleotides matching TRBD1. Germline V gene sequence: CDR1 MGHRA, CDR2 YSYEKL. Losses at the gene ends were 4 bases for V and 4 bases for J; bases not matched to a gene: 4. The CDR3 totals 15 residues. CDR3 DNA: TGCGCCAGCAGCCTACTGGACAGGGGGAATCAGCCCCAGCATTTT. Its protein product is CASSLLDRGNQPQHF.

The chain carries TRBV29-1 and TRBJ1-4; maybe TRBD1 (5 bases). Trimming cost V 6 bases and J 4 bases, with 18 bases left between them. The CDR3 sequence is 15 residues long. CDR1 and CDR2 (germline): SQVTM, ANQGSEA. DNA for the CDR3: TGCAGCGTCGACAGTCTACGGGGACTTAATGAAAAACTGTTTTTT. This encodes CSVDSLRGLNEKLFF.

The V and J genes are TRBV30 and TRBJ1-2; TRBD1 is a possible D gene (6 bases). CDR3 length: 12 amino acids. Trimming removed 1 base from V and 4 bases from J, with 7 bases in between. The germline gives CDR1 GTSNPN, CDR2 SVGIG (reference sequence). CDR3 nucleotide sequence: TGTGCCTGGAGTGCACAGGGCTATGGCTACACCTTC. It specifies CAWSAQGYGYTF.

The V and J genes are TRBV4-1 and TRBJ1-2; 7 nucleotides align to TRBD1. With V trimmed by 4 bases and J by 8 bases, 10 bases remained unmatched. The CDR3 covers 14 residues. CDR1 MGHRA and CDR2 YSYEKL come from the germline V gene. Here the CDR3 reads CASSPTDRFKGYTF. The CDR3 DNA reads TGCGCCAGCAGCCCGACGGACAGGTTCAAGGGCTACACCTTC.

The CDR3 DNA is TGTGCCAGCAGCCGGGGGGGAGCTAGCACAGATACGCAGTATTTT. Protein: CASSRGGASTDTQYF. The J gene is TRBJ2-3, the V gene TRBV7-2, with 8 bases aligning to TRBD2. The germline V gene encodes CDR1 SGHTA and CDR2 FQGNSA. The V segment lost 5 bases and the J segment 0 bases; nucleotides outside the gene matches: 4. The CDR3 has 15 amino acids.

This clone was seen a single time. This CDR3 reads CASSQGDSSWDTEAFF. In DNA, the CDR3 is TGTGCCAGCAGCCAAGGGGACTCCTCCTGGGACACTGAAGCTTTCTTT. The chain has TRBV3-1 (or the pseudogene TRBV3-2) and TRBJ1-1; D is perhaps TRBD1 (5 bases). This CDR3 is 16 amino acids long. V lost 1 base and J 3 bases, leaving 15 bases between the germline ends. The germline CDR1 and CDR2 sequences are LGHDT and YNNKEL (reference sequence).

The J gene is TRBJ2-1, the V gene TRBV5-1, with TRBD2 as a possible D gene (5 bases). Germline CDR1 SGHRS, CDR2 YFSETQ. The ends were cut back, 2 bases at V and 9 bases at J, with 12 bases in the middle. This CDR3 has 13 amino acids. CDR3 sequence reads: CASSLDFLAEQFF. The CDR3 DNA sequence: TGCGCCAGCAGCTTAGACTTCCTAGCTGAGCAGTTCTTC.

This clone was counted a single time. The genes are TRBV28 and TRBJ1-3; the match to TRBD1 covers 8 bases. The CDR3 totals 13 residues. Per germline, CDR1 MDHEN and CDR2 SYDVKM. V lost 6 bases and J lost 4; bases outside the gene matches: 2. The CDR3 sequence is CASSDRGGNTIYF. CDR3 nucleotides: TGTGCCAGCAGCGACAGGGGAGGAAACACCATATATTTT.

The V and J genes are TRBV18 and TRBJ1-1, with a tentative D call TRBD1 (6 bases). The V end was cut by 6 bases, the J end by 4 bases, with 12 bases between. The CDR3 is made up of 13 amino acids. From germline, CDR1 is KGHSH and CDR2 LQKENI. CDR3 sequence reads: CASSPTGITEAFF. In nucleotides, the CDR3 is TGTGCCAGCTCGCCGACAGGAATCACTGAAGCTTTCTTT. Using reference TRBV18 and TRBJ1-1 for the parts outside the CDR3, the full variable domain is NAGVMQNPRHLVRRRGQEARLRCSPMKGHSHVYWYRQLPEEGLKFMVYLQKENIIDESGMPKERFSAEFPKEGPSILRIQQVVRGDSAAYFCASSPTGITEAFFGQGTRLTVV.

This sequence joins TRBV6-5 and TRBJ2-7; D uncertain. Trimming took off 7 bases at V and 4 bases at J, with 8 bases between the two ends. The CDR3 has 11 residues. Germline values: CDR1 MNHEY, CDR2 SVGAGI. Here the CDR3 reads CASKSSYEQYF. The CDR3 coding sequence is TGTGCCAGCAAAAGTTCGTACGAGCAGTACTTC.

This sequence joins TRBV24-1 and TRBJ2-7; D remains ambiguous. Trimming pared 9 bases from V and 7 bases from J, leaving 21 bases between. This CDR3 is built from 14 residues. From germline, CDR1 is KGHDR and CDR2 SFDVKD. The CDR3 spells CATWQGETRTEQYF. In DNA form, the CDR3 reads TGTGCCACCTGGCAAGGAGAGACGAGAACGGAGCAGTACTTC.

The chain employs TRBV6-1 and TRBJ2-2; 7 nucleotides line up with TRBD2. Trimming took 2 bases from V and 5 from J; bases not matched to a gene: 8. Per the germline V gene, CDR1 is MNHNS and CDR2 is SASEGT. There are 16 residues in the CDR3. CDR3 region: CASSELRLAVTGELFF. For the CDR3, the DNA is TGTGCCAGCAGTGAACTGCGGCTAGCGGTAACCGGGGAGCTGTTTTTT.

The V and J genes are TRBV9 and TRBJ1-1; a possible D gene is TRBD1 (6 bases). From germline, CDR1 is SGDLS and CDR2 YYNGEE. Trimming removed 2 bases from V and 1 base from J, with 9 bases in between. CDR3 size: 14 residues. CDR3 sequence reads: CASSVGHQNTEAFF. CDR3 sequence (DNA): TGTGCCAGCAGCGTGGGACACCAGAACACTGAAGCTTTCTTT.

This chain joins TRBV5-5 and TRBJ1-2, with TRBD1 as a possible D gene (6 bases). Trimming cost V 4 bases and J 8 bases, with 15 bases left between them. This CDR3 is 13 amino acids long. Germline CDR1 reads SGHKS; CDR2 reads YYEKEE (reference sequence). CDR3: CASSPRDTSGYTF. The CDR3, as DNA: TGTGCCAGCAGCCCCCGGGACACGAGCGGCTACACCTTC.

Only one count was recorded for this clone. J is TRBJ2-1 and V is TRBV7-6, with D hard to call. This CDR3 has 17 amino acids. Germline values: CDR1 SGHVS, CDR2 FNYEAQ. V gave up 4 bases and J gave up 7 bases, with 23 bases separating them. The CDR3 loop is CASSSLAAPTEGNEQFF. The CDR3 nucleotides are TGTGCCAGCAGCTCACTCGCTGCCCCAACCGAAGGGAATGAGCAGTTCTTC.

About this clone itself: A junction end diverges from the germline sequence, so it may reflect a read error. V usage is TRBV5-6 and J usage is TRBJ1-2, with TRBD1 as a possible D gene (5 bases). Germline V lookup: CDR1 SGHDT, CDR2 YYEEEE. The CDR3 covers 15 residues. The CDR3 region has the DNA TGTGCCAGCAGCTTTAACGCGGGCAGGTATGAGGGGCTGCGCTTC. Amino acids: CASSFNAGRYEGLRF.